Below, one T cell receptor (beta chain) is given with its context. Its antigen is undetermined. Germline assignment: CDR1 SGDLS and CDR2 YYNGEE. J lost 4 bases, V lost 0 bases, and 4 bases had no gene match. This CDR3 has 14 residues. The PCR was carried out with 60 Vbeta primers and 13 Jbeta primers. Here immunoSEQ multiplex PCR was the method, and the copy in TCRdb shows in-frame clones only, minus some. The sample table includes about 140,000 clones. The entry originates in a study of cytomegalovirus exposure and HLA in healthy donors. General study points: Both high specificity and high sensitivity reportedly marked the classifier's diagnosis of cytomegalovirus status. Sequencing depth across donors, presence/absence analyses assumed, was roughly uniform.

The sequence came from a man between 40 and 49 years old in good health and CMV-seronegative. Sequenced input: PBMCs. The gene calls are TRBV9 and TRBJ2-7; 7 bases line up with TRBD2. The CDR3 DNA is TGTGCCAGCAGCGTAGGTACTAGCGTATACGAGCAGTACTTC. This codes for CASSVGTSVYEQYF.